What follows describes a single TCR beta chain. Its antigen is undetermined. TCRdb ran MiXCR on the 5' RACE reads and lists one entry per CDR3 protein. The data hold some 400,000 distinct CDR3 sequences, with over 5% observed a single time. The data are from a study of T cells after yellow fever vaccination. At the level of the study: Preparation of the low-cell-number fractions used SMART-Seq v4 Ultra Low Input. Overall study findings and caveats: Any FACS-sorted repertoire could hold abundant clonotypes that contaminate it from the bulk population.

Losses at the gene ends were 6 bases for V and 2 bases for J; bases not matched to a gene: 10. This CDR3 has 16 amino acids. The germline gives CDR1 MNHEY, CDR2 SVGEGT. This receptor was taken from a man under 40 who received the YFV17D yellow fever vaccine. This chain joins TRBV6-2 or TRBV6-3 and TRBJ2-3; TRBD1 aligns across 8 bases. Source: PBMCs, taken 5 days after the yellow fever booster vaccination. This chain's CDR3 is CASRITPGGLTDTQYF. CDR3 coding DNA: TGTGCCAGCAGGATTACTCCAGGGGGCCTCACAGATACGCAGTATTTT.